The 17 T cell receptor beta chains below were found in one sample sequenced in a study of radiotherapy plus CTLA-4 blockade in lung cancer. Libraries were prepared by immunoSEQ multiplex PCR; TCRdb keeps only in-frame clonotypes and omits some of them. The sample carries around 70,000 clones, about four fifths recorded once. The sample consisted of peripheral blood, taken from a patient treated with radiotherapy plus ipilimumab. The receptors originated from a human donor with non-small cell lung cancer who had a partial response to radiotherapy plus ipilimumab.

This chain uses TRBV7-7 with TRBJ2-3, with D possibly matching TRBD2 (5 bases). Trimming stripped 1 base from V and 6 bases from J, with 8 bases between. This CDR3 has 13 residues. Looked up from germline, CDR1 is SSHAT and CDR2 is FNYEAQ (reference sequence). For the CDR3, the DNA is TGTGCCAGCAGCTTAGAGGAGGCGGATACGCAGTATTTT. This encodes CASSLEEADTQYF. The whole variable domain, filled in from reference TRBV7-7 and TRBJ2-3, reads GAGVSQSPRYKVTKRGQDVTLRCDPISSHATLYWYQQALGQGPEFLTYFNYEAQPDKSGLPSDRFSAERPEGSISTLTIQRTEQRDSAMYRCASSLEEADTQYFGPGTRLTVL.

V gene TRBV2 combines with J gene TRBJ1-1; TRBD1 matches at 8 bases. CDR3 length equals 14 residues. V gave up 7 bases and J gave up 4 bases; unmatched junction bases: 8. Germline lookup yields CDR1 SNHLY and CDR2 FYNNEI. The CDR3 loop is CASTFTGGGTEAFF. The CDR3 coding sequence is TGTGCCAGCACTTTCACAGGGGGAGGCACTGAAGCTTTCTTT.

This clone was seen a few times. V usage is TRBV5-1 and J usage is TRBJ1-1; D perhaps matches TRBD1 (5 bases). Between the trimmed V and J ends, which lost 0 bases and 5 bases, there was a span of 14 bases. Germline CDR1 reads SGHRS; CDR2 reads YFSETQ. The CDR3 extends over 15 amino acids. The CDR3 DNA is TGCGCCAGCAGCTTGGCGGGGGACCTGGAGACTGAAGCTTTCTTT. Protein: CASSLAGDLETEAFF.

The chain couples TRBV5-1 to TRBJ2-3; TRBD2 matches 8 bases. V trimming: 3 bases; J trimming: 0 bases; junction bases outside the gene matches: 6. The germline CDR1 and CDR2 sequences are SGHRS and YFSETQ. CDR3 length: 16 residues. This chain's CDR3 is CASSWLAGASTDTQYF. CDR3 nucleotide sequence: TGCGCCAGCAGCTGGCTAGCGGGCGCGAGCACAGATACGCAGTATTTT.

V is TRBV27 and J is TRBJ1-1, with unresolved D. In germline, CDR1 is MNHEY, CDR2 SMNVEV (reference sequence). Trimming left V 8 bases short and J 1 base short, with 11 bases between. The CDR3 is 13 residues long. This CDR3 reads CASQITENTEAFF. In nucleotides, the CDR3 is TGTGCCAGCCAAATTACAGAGAACACTGAAGCTTTCTTT.

J is TRBJ1-1 and V is TRBV15; no reliable D call. V was trimmed by 0 bases and J by 4 bases, leaving 9 bases between them. This CDR3 is 14 amino acids long. Germline CDR1 is LNHNV and CDR2 is YYDKDF (reference sequence). The CDR3 region has the DNA TGTGCCACCAGCAGAGAAATGGGGAGCACTGAAGCTTTCTTT. This sequence encodes CATSREMGSTEAFF.

Only one count was recorded for this clone. The chain carries TRBV28 and TRBJ1-1; the match to TRBD1 covers 7 bases. From germline, CDR1 is MDHEN and CDR2 SYDVKM. CDR3 size: 13 residues. V shed 5 bases, J shed 9 bases, and the junction held 9 bases outside the gene matches. The CDR3 protein is CASSKFGQAKAFF. The DNA for the CDR3 is TGTGCCAGCAGTAAATTTGGACAGGCTAAAGCTTTCTTT.

The rearrangement links TRBV5-1 to TRBJ2-7; 14 bases agree with TRBD2. J gave up 4 bases and V 4 bases, and 4 bases lay outside the gene matches. Germline CDR1 is SGHRS and CDR2 is YFSETQ. The CDR3 contains 15 residues. As DNA, the CDR3 is TGCGCCAGCAGCACGGGACTAGCGGGAGCATACGAGCAGTACTTC. It specifies CASSTGLAGAYEQYF.

The chain couples TRBV7-9 to TRBJ1-4, with D perhaps matching TRBD1 (5 bases). The CDR3 consists of 12 residues. Between the trimmed V and J ends, which lost 11 bases and 8 bases, there was a span of 15 bases. The germline V gene encodes CDR1 SEHNR and CDR2 FQNEAQ (reference sequence). CDR3 nucleotide sequence: TGTGCCTCAGGGCGGGGGGAGGAAAAACTGTTTTTT. Its translation: CASGRGEEKLFF.

The genes are TRBV5-1 and TRBJ2-1, with 10 bases identical to TRBD2. The CDR3 has 17 residues. With V trimmed by 2 bases and J by 3 bases, 8 bases remained unmatched. The V gene's germline CDR1 is SGHRS and CDR2 YFSETQ. CDR3 region: CASSFGGTSVIYNEQFF. DNA of the CDR3: TGCGCCAGCAGCTTCGGCGGGACTAGCGTTATCTACAATGAGCAGTTCTTC.

The genes are TRBV7-2 and TRBJ2-7; the D gene is possibly TRBD2 (5 bases). Germline CDR1 reads SGHTA; CDR2 reads FQGNSA. This CDR3 has 15 residues. V gave up 0 bases and J gave up 0 bases, with 9 bases separating them. CDR3 in amino acids: CASSLASTSSYEQYF. DNA of the CDR3: TGTGCCAGCAGCTTAGCATCCACTAGCTCCTACGAGCAGTACTTC.

The rearrangement uses TRBV7-2 and TRBJ2-3, with D possibly TRBD2 on 5 matching bases. This CDR3 is built from 15 residues. CDR1 and CDR2 from the germline V gene are SGHTA and FQGNSA. Trimming took off 4 bases at V and 1 base at J, with 12 bases between the two ends. This chain's CDR3 is CASSSAAGGTDTQYF. The CDR3, as DNA: TGTGCCAGCAGCTCTGCCGCCGGGGGCACAGATACGCAGTATTTT.

In its sample, this clone was seen a few times. The rearrangement links TRBV2 to TRBJ1-1; D not resolved. The CDR3 covers 13 residues. Deletions cut 4 bases from V and 0 bases from J, with 6 bases between. Germline V CDR1 and CDR2: SNHLY, FYNNEI. The CDR3 loop is CASSAIMNTEAFF. The CDR3 DNA sequence: TGTGCCAGCAGTGCAATCATGAACACTGAAGCTTTCTTT.

V gene TRBV27 combines with J gene TRBJ2-7, with 7 bases fitting TRBD2. The trim removed 3 bases at V and 7 bases at J, leaving 9 bases unmatched. Germline assignment: CDR1 MNHEY and CDR2 SMNVEV (reference sequence). The CDR3 is 14 amino acids. The DNA of the CDR3 is TGTGCCAGCAGTTTGCGCGGACTAGAGGGGGAGCAGTACTTC. It yields the protein CASSLRGLEGEQYF.

The rearrangement links TRBV10-1 to TRBJ2-1; D is possibly TRBD2 (5 bases). The CDR3 is made up of 12 amino acids. The V end was cut by 2 bases, the J end by 9 bases, with 8 bases between. Germline values: CDR1 WNHNN, CDR2 SYGVQD (reference sequence). CDR3 DNA: TGCGCCAGCAGTGAGCCCCGGGGTGAGCAGTTCTTC. Amino acids: CASSEPRGEQFF.

In its sample, this clone was seen a few times. The CDR3 DNA follows: TGCGCCAGCAGCTTGGAGCTAGCGGGGACGGGGGAGCAGTACTTC. It yields the protein CASSLELAGTGEQYF. The chain carries TRBV5-1 and TRBJ2-7, with 9 bases fitting TRBD2. Germline V gene sequence: CDR1 SGHRS, CDR2 YFSETQ. V shed 0 bases, J shed 7 bases, and the junction held 8 bases outside the gene matches. The CDR3 is 15 residues long.

This chain links TRBV23-1 with TRBJ2-7; D is uncertain. TRBV23-1 is filed as an ORF, its function uncertain. Trimming cost V 2 bases and J 3 bases, with 11 bases left between them. There are 14 residues in the CDR3. CDR3 DNA sequence: TGCGCCAGCAGTCAAGGTCTAATCTACTACGAGCAGTACTTC. Its translation: CASSQGLIYYEQYF.